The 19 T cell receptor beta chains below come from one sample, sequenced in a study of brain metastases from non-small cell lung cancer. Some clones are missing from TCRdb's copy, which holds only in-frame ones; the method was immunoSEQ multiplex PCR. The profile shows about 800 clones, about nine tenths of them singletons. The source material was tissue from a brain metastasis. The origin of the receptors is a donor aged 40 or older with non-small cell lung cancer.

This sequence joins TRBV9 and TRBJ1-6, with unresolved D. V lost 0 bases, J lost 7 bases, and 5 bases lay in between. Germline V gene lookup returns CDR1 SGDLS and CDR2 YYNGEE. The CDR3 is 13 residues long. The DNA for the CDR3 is TGTGCCAGCAGCGTAGGAGGGAATTCACCCCTCCACTTT. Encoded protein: CASSVGGNSPLHF.

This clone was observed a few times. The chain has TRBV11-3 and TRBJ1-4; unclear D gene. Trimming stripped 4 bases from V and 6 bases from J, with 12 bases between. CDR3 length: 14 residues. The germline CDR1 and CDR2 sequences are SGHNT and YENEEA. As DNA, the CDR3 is TGTGCCAGCAGCTCCCCTCGAGCTGATGAAAAACTGTTTTTT. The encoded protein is CASSSPRADEKLFF.

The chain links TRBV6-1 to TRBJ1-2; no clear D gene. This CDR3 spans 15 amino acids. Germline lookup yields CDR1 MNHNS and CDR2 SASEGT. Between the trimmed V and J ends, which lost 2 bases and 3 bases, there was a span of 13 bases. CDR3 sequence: CASSELFLTDYGYTF. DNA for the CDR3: TGTGCCAGCAGTGAACTCTTCTTAACGGACTATGGCTACACCTTC.

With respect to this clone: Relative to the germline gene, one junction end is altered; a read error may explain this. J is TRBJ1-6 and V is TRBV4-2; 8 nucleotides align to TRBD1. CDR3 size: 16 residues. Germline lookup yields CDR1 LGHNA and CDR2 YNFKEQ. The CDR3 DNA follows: TGTGCCAGCAGTTTCGTGAGCGGACAGGGTAATTCACCCTTCCACTTT. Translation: CASSFVSGQGNSPFHF.

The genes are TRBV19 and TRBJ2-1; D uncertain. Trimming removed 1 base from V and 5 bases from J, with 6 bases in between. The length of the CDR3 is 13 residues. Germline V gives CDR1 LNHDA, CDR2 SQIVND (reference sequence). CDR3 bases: TGTGCCAGTAGTATAGCCTCGAACAATGAGCAGTTCTTC. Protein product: CASSIASNNEQFF.

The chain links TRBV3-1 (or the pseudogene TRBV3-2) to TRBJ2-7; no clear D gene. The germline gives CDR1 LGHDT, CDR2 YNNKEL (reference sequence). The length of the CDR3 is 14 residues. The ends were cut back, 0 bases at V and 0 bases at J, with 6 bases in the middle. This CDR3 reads CASSQDLSSYEQYF. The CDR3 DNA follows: TGTGCCAGCAGCCAAGATTTGAGCTCCTACGAGCAGTACTTC.

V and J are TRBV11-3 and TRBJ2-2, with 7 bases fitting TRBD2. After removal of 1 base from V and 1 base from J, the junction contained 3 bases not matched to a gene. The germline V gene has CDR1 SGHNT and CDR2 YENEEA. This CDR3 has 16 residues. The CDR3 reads CASSLAGGLNTGELFF. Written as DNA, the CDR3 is TGTGCCAGCAGCTTAGCGGGGGGACTGAACACCGGGGAGCTGTTTTTT. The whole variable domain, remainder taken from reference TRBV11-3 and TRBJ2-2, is EAGVVQSPRYKIIEKKQPVAFWCNPISGHNTLYWYLQNLGQGPELLIRYENEEAVDDSQLPKDRFSAERLKGVDSTLKIQPAELGDSAVYLCASSLAGGLNTGELFFGEGSRLTVL.

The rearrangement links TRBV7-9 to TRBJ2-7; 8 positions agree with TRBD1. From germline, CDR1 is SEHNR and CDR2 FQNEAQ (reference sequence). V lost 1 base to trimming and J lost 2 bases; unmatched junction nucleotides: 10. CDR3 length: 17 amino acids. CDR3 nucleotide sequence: TGTGCCAGCAGCTTAGTAGGTGGACAGGGCCTTACCTACGAGCAGTACTTC. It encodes CASSLVGGQGLTYEQYF.

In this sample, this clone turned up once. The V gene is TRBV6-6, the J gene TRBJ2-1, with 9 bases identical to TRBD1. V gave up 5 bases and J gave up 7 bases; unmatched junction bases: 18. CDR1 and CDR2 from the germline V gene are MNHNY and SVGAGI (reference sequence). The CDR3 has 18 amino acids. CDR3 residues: CASSRFGAGTGSTNEQFF. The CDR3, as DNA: TGTGCCAGCAGTCGCTTTGGGGCGGGGACAGGGTCCACAAATGAGCAGTTCTTC.

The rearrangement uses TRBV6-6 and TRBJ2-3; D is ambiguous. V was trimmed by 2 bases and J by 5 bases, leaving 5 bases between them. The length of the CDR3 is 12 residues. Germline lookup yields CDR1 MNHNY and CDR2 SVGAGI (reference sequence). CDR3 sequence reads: CASSYDGDTQYF. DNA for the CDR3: TGTGCCAGCAGTTACGACGGAGATACGCAGTATTTT.

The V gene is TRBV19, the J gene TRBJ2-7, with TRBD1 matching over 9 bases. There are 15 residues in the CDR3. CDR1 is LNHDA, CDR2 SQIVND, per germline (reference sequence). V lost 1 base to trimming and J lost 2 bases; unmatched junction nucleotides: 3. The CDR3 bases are TGTGCCAGTAGTATAGCCGGGACAGGGACCTACGAGCAGTACTTC. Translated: CASSIAGTGTYEQYF. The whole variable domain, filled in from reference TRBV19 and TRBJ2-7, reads DGGITQSPKYLFRKEGQNVTLSCEQNLNHDAMYWYRQDPGQGLRLIYYSQIVNDFQKGDIAEGYSVSREKKESFPLTVTSAQKNPTAFYLCASSIAGTGTYEQYFGPGTRLTVT.

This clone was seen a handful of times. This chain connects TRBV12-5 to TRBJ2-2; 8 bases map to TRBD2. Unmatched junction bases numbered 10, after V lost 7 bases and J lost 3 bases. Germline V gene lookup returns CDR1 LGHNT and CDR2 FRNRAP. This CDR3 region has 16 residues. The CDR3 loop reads CASASRTSPDTGELFF. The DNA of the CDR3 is TGTGCTAGTGCCTCTAGGACTAGCCCCGACACCGGGGAGCTGTTTTTT.

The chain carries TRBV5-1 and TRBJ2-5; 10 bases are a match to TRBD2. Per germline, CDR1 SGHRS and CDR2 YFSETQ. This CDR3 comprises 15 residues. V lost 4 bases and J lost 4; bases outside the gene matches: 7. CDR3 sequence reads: CASSTGTSVGETQYF. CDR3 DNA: TGCGCCAGCAGCACCGGGACTAGCGTAGGAGAGACCCAGTACTTC.

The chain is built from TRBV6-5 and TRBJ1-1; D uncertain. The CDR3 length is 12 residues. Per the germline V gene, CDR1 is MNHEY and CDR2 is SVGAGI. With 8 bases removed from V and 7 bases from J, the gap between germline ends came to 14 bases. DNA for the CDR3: TGTGCCAGCGCGACCCTTTCTAGTGAAGCTTTCTTT. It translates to CASATLSSEAFF.

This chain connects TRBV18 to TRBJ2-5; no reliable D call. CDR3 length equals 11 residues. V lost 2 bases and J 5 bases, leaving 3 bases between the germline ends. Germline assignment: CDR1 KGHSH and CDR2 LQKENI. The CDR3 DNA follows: TGTGCCAGCTCACCAGCGGAGACCCAGTACTTC. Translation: CASSPAETQYF.

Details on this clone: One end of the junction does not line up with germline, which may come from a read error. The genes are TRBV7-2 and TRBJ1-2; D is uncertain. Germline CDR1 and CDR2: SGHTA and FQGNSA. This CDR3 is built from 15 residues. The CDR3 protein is CAGSLVDGANYGYTF. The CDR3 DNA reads TGTGCCGGCAGCTTAGTCGACGGAGCTAACTATGGCTACACCTTC.

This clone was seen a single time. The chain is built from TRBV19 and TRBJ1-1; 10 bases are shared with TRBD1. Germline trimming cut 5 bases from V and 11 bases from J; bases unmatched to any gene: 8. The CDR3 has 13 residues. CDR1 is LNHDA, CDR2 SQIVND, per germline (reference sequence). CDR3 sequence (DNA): TGTGCCAGTAGTCTCCGGGACAGGGGCCGGGCTTTCTTT. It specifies CASSLRDRGRAFF.

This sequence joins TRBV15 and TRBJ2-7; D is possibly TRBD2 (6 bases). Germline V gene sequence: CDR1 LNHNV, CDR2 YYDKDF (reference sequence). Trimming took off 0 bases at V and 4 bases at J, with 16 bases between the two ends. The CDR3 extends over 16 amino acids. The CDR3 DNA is TGTGCCACCAGCAGAGATTTGCGGGGAACCCTGTACGAGCAGTACTTC. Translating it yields CATSRDLRGTLYEQYF. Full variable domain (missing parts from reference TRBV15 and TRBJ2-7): DAMVIQNPRYQVTQFGKPVTLSCSQTLNHNVMYWYQQKSSQAPKLLFHYYDKDFNNEADTPDNFQSRRPNTSFCFLDIRSPGLGDTAMYLCATSRDLRGTLYEQYFGPGTRLTVT.

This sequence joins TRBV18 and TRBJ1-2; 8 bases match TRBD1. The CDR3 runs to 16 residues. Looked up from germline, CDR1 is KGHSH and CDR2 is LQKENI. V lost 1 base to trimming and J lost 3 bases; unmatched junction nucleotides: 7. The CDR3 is CASSPRAGQVYYGYTF. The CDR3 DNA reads TGTGCCAGCTCACCACGCGCGGGACAGGTTTACTATGGCTACACCTTC. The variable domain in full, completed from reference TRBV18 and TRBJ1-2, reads NAGVMQNPRHLVRRRGQEARLRCSPMKGHSHVYWYRQLPEEGLKFMVYLQKENIIDESGMPKERFSAEFPKEGPSILRIQQVVRGDSAAYFCASSPRAGQVYYGYTFGSGTRLTVV.